Described below is a single TCR beta chain sequence and its context. This sample was taken from a study of blood T cells in healthy people across ages. Germline V gene data show CDR1 as SEHNR and CDR2 as FQNEAQ (reference sequence). CDR3 length: 15 amino acids. Trimming took off 5 bases at V and 0 bases at J, with 10 bases between the two ends. For the second PCR, which ran for about 7 to 11 cycles, a sample-barcoded 5' primer and a J-beta primer mix were used. TCRdb reprocessed the 5' RACE reads via MiXCR and lists one record per CDR3 protein. The data show around 1,800,000 distinct CDR3 sequences, with roughly 43% seen just once and approximately 22% held by the top ten.

Sequenced sample: blood. The receptor comes from a human donor in good health. This chain uses TRBV7-9 with TRBJ1-4; D gene unclear. The CDR3 region has the DNA TGTGCCAGCAGCGCTATGGCCGCAACTAATGAAAAACTGTTTTTT. This encodes CASSAMAATNEKLFF.